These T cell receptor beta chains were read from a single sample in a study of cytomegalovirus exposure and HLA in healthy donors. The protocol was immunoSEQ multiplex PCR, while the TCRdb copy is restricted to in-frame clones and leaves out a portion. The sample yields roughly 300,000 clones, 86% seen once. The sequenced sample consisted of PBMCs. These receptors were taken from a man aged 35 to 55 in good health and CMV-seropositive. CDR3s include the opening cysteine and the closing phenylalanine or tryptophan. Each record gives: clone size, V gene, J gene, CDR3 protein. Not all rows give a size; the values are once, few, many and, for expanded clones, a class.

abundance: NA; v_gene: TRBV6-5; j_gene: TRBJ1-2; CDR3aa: CASSYGPGGYTF
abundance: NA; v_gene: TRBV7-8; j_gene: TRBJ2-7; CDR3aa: CASSLGASYEQYF
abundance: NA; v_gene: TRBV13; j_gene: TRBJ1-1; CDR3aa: CASTAGQGTEAFF
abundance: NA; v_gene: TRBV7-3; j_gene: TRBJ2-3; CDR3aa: CASSLNGVGGDTQYF
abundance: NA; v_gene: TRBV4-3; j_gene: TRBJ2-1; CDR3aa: CASSQDRALAGDNEQFF
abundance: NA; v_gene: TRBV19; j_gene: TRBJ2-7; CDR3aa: CASRRQGAPYEQYF
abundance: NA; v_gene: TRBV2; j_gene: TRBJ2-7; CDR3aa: CASSDRNYEQYF
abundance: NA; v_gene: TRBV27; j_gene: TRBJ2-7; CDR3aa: CASSSSGTSVSYEQYF
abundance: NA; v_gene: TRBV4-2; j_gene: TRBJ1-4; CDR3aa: CASSHISLGERDEKLFF
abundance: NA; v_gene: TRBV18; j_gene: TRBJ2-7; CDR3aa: CASSWGGKSYEQYF
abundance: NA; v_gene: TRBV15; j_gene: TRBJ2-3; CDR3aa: CATSIYRGPTDTQYF
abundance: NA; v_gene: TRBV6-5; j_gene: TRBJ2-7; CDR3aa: CASSWSGSRAYEQYF
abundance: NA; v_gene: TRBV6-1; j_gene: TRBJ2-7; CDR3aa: CASRRQSAYEQYF
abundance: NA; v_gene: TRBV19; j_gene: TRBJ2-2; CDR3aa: CASSPTSGYMNTGELFF
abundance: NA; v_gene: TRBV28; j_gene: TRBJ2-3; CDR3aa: CASSLSAADTQYF
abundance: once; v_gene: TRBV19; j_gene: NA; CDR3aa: CASSIAGRAYEQYF
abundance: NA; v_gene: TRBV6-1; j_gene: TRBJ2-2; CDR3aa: CASSEMRVFGELFF
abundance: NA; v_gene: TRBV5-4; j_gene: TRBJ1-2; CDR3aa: CASSLRQGNDYGYTF
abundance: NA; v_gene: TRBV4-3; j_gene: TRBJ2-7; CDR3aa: CASSQYVGLTYEQYF
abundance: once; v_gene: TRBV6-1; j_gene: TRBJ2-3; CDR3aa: CASSETTQDTQYF
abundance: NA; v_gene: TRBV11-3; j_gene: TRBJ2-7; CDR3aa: CASSLRVAGVLEQYF
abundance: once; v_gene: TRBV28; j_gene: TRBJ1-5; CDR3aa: CASRWDRGPSNQPQHF
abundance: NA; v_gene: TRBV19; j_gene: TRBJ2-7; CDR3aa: CASRRSGTGYEQYF
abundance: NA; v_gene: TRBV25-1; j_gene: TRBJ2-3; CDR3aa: CASSVSGTGGWYYF
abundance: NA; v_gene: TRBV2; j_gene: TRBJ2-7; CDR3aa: CASSGPGLAAQTNYEQYF
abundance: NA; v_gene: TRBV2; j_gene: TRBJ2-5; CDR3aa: CASRKGLPQETQYF
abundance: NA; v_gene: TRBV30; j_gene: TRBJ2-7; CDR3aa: CAWSVGGNSYEQYF
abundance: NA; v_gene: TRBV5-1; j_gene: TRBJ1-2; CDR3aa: CASSPGSVSYGYTF
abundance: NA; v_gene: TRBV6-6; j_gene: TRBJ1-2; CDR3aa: CASSYYDSNYGYTF
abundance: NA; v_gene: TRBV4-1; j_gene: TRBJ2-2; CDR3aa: CASSHIGQITGELFF
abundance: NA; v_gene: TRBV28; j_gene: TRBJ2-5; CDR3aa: CASSLVGEATQYF
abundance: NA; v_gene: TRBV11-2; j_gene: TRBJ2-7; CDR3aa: CASSLELGLGSLYF
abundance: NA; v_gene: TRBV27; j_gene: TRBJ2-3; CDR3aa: CASSLYPASGKDTQYF
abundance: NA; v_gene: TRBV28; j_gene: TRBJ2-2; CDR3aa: CASSFRGRGTGELFF
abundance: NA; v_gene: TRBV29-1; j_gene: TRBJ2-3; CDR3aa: CSVEGTGRADTQYF
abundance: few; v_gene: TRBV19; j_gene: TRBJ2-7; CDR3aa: CASSASIQGYEQYF
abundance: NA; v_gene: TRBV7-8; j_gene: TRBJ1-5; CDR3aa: CASRASGQRPQHF